This T cell receptor beta chain stems from a study of CD8 T cells in ankylosing spondylitis. Whole-study findings and limits: Enrichment of disease-linked clones was reportedly significant in matched ankylosing spondylitis synovial fluid. In peripheral blood, disease-linked CD8+ clones occurred at relatively low frequencies.

Remarks on this clonotype: Its antigen is still unknown.

Quantitative 5'-RACE with molecular barcodes produced the TCR beta libraries. Each CDR3 protein is one row after TCRdb ran MiXCR on the 5' RACE reads. Counted here are 250,000 or so distinct CDR3 sequences, 15% to 20% occurring once; the ten biggest clones make up roughly a third. The clonotype originates from a male donor with ankylosing spondylitis or in good health (not recorded which). Input material: blood, either unsorted or a sorted T cell fraction (not recorded which).

The CDR3 nucleotides are TGTGCCAGCAGCTTAGTCCCGGGAGGGCCCCCGGGTGCCGGGGAGCTGTTTTTT. Its protein product is CASSLVPGGPPGAGELFF. This chain uses TRBV11-2 with TRBJ2-2, with 8 nucleotides matching TRBD2. There are 18 residues in the CDR3. V trimming: 1 base; J trimming: 6 bases; junction bases outside the gene matches: 13. Germline loops: CDR1 SGHAT, CDR2 FQNNGV.